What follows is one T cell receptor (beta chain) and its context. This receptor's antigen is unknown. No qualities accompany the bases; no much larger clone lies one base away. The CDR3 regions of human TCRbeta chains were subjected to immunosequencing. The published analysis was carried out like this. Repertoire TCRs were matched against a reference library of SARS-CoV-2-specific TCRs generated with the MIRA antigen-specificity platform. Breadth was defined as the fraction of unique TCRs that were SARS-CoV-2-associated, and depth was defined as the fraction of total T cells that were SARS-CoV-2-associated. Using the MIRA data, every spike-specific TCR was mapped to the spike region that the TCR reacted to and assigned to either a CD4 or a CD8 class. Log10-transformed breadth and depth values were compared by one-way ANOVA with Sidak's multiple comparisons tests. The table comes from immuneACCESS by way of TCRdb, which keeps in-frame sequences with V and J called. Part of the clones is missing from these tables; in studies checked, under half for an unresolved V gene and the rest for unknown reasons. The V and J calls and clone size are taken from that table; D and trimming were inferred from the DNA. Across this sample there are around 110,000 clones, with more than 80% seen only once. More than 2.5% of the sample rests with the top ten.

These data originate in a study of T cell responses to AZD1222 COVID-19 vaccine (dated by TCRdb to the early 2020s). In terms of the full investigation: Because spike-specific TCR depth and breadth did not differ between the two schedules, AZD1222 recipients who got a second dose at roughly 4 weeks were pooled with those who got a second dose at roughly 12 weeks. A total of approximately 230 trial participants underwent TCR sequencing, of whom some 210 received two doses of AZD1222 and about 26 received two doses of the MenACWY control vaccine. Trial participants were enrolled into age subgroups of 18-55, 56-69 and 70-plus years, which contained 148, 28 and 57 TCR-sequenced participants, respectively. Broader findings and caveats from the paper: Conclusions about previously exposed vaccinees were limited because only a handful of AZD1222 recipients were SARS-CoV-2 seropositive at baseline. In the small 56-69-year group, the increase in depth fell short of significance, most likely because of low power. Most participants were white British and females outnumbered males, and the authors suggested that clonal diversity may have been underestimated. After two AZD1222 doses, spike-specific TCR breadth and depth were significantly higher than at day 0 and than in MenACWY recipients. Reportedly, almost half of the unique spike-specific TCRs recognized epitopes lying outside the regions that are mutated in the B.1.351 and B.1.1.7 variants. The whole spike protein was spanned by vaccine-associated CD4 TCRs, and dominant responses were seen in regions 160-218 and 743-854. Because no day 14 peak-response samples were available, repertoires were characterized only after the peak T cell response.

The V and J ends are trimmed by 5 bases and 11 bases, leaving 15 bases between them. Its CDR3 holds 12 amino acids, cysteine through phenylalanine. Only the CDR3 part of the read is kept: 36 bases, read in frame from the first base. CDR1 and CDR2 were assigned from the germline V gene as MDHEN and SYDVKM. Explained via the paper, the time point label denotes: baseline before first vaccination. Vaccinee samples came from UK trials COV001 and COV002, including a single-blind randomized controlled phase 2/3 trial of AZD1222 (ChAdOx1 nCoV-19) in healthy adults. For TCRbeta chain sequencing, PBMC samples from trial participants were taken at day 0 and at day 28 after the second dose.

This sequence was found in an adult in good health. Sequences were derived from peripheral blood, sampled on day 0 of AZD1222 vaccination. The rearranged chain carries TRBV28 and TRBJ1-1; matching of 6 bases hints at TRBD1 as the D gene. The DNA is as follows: TGTGCCAGCAGTCTCACACAGGGTGGCGCTTTCTTT. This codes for CASSLTQGGAFF.